Reported below is one T cell receptor (beta chain). Its antigen is undetermined. Extracted from the samples, RNA was reverse transcribed into cDNA to serve as the sequencing template. The protocol was immunoSEQ multiplex PCR, while the TCRdb copy is restricted to in-frame clones and leaves out a portion. The table shows 9,500 to 15,000 clones, with 60% occurring only once. This entry belongs to a study of CD8+ T cells in alopecia areata. Study background: A regimen of oral tofacitinib, 5 to 10 mg twice daily, was given to treated patients. Dosing with tofacitinib proceeded for 6 to 18 months, followed by 6 months off drug.

The CDR3 consists of 15 residues. V dropped 1 base and J dropped 1 base, with 8 bases sitting between them. CDR1 and CDR2 (germline): GTSNPN, SVGIG (reference sequence). In alopecia areata patients, both lesional scalp punch biopsies and peripheral blood were collected. General study results and limits: Scalp specimens additionally yield sequences from normal skin's resident alphabeta T cells. Affected lesional scalp, above all in alopecia totalis/universalis, was more clonal than normal scalp.

Sequencing was carried out using skin. The chain carries TRBV30 and TRBJ2-6; TRBD2 might be the D (5 bases). The TCR sequence derives from a human donor with alopecia areata. CDR3 sequence (DNA): TGTGCCTGGAGTGCGAGGGCTTCTGGGGCCAACGTCCTGACTTTC. Its translation: CAWSARASGANVLTF.